This T cell receptor beta chain comes out of a study of T cell responses to AZD1222 COVID-19 vaccine. Study summary: Investigators merged groups given second doses at roughly 4 or roughly 12 weeks.

The CDR3 contains 15 residues. Unmatched junction bases numbered 5, after V lost 3 bases and J lost 8 bases. Germline CDR1 reads SGHTA; CDR2 reads FQGNSA. General observations from the study: Clonal diversity was possibly underestimated, and the donors were mostly white British, with more females. Baseline seropositivity occurred in only six AZD1222 recipients.

The assay was immunoSEQ multiplex PCR, and TCRdb's table has in-frame clones only and misses some. The sample lists approximately 160,000 clones; more than 85% were seen once. Of note for this clone: Its target is unknown.

This clonotype was sampled from an adult in good health. The sequencing used peripheral blood, collected on day 0 of AZD1222 vaccination. The chain uses TRBV7-2 and TRBJ2-2, with 11 bases that match TRBD1. CDR3 residues: CASSLRTGGQGELFF. The CDR3 DNA follows: TGTGCCAGCAGCTTGAGGACAGGGGGCCAGGGGGAGCTGTTTTTT.